The 5 T cell receptor beta chains reported below all come from one sample, sequenced in a study of CD8 T cells in ankylosing spondylitis. TCRdb reprocessed the 5' RACE reads with MiXCR, giving one entry per CDR3 protein. The sample has roughly 260,000 distinct CDR3 sequences, 20% seen once; the top ten hold around 8%. Sequencing used blood, either unsorted or a sorted T cell fraction (not recorded which). These receptors originate from a male donor with ankylosing spondylitis or in good health (not recorded which).

This clonotype turned up a few times. This chain links TRBV9 with TRBJ1-6, with TRBD1 identical over 8 bases. CDR1 is SGDLS and CDR2 is YYNGEE in the germline V gene. The CDR3 loop spans 15 amino acids. With 2 bases clipped from V and 7 bases from J, the junction kept 5 bases outside the gene matches. This chain's CDR3 is CASSVTGVGNSPLHF. As DNA, the CDR3 is TGTGCCAGCAGCGTGACAGGGGTGGGGAATTCACCCCTCCACTTT.

The chain employs TRBV20-1 and TRBJ1-1, with D possibly TRBD1 on 5 matching bases. V lost 6 bases and J lost 1, with 12 bases in between. Germline V gene sequence: CDR1 DFQATT, CDR2 SNEGSKA (reference sequence). The CDR3 runs to 13 residues. CDR3 amino acids: CSAPGLRNTEAFF. DNA of the CDR3: TGCAGTGCCCCAGGGTTAAGGAACACTGAAGCTTTCTTT.

This clonotype was detected many times. The V call is TRBV12-3 or TRBV12-4, the J call TRBJ1-2, with 7 bases fitting TRBD1. The CDR3 has 11 amino acids. V was pared by 6 bases and J by 7 bases, with 2 bases of the junction left unmatched. The CDR3 DNA follows: TGTGCCAGCAGAGGGACAGCTGGCTACACCTTC. It yields the protein CASRGTAGYTF.

This chain links TRBV3-1 with TRBJ1-5; unclear D gene. The CDR3 is 14 residues long. Trimming cost V 0 bases and J 0 bases, with 3 bases left between them. Germline lookup yields CDR1 LGHDT and CDR2 YNNKEL (reference sequence). The CDR3 here is CASSQEVSNQPQHF. The CDR3 nucleotides read TGTGCCAGCAGCCAAGAGGTTAGCAATCAGCCCCAGCATTTT. Using reference TRBV3-1 and TRBJ1-5 for the parts outside the CDR3, the full variable domain is DTAVSQTPKYLVTQMGNDKSIKCEQNLGHDTMYWYKQDSKKFLKIMFSYNNKELIINETVPNRFSPKSPDKAHLNLHINSLELGDSAVYFCASSQEVSNQPQHFGDGTRLSIL.

This sequence joins TRBV12-3 or TRBV12-4 and TRBJ2-1, with 10 bases lining up with TRBD2. There are 16 residues in the CDR3. With V trimmed by 6 bases and J by 3 bases, 8 bases remained unmatched. CDR3 loop: CASSPETSGFYNEQFF. DNA of the CDR3: TGTGCCAGCAGCCCAGAGACTAGCGGGTTCTACAATGAGCAGTTCTTC.